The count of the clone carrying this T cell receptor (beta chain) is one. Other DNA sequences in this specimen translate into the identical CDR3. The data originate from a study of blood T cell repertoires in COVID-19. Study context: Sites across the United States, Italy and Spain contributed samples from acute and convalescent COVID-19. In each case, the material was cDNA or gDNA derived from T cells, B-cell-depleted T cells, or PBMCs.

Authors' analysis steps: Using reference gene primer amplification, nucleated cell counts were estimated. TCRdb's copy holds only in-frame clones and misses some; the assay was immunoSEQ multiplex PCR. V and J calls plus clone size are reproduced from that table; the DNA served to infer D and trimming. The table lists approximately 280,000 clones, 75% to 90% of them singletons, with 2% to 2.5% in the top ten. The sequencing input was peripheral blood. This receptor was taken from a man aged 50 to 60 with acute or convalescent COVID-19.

The CDR3 reads CASSQDPGQGGEKLFF. The CDR3 region has the DNA TGTGCCAGCAGCCAAGATCCGGGACAGGGAGGGGAAAAACTGTTTTTT. The rearrangement uses TRBV3-1 (or the pseudogene TRBV3-2) and TRBJ1-4; TRBD1 agrees at 9 bases. The length of the CDR3 is 16 residues. Germline CDR1 is LGHDT and CDR2 is YNNKEL (reference sequence). V shed 0 bases and J 8 bases; nucleotides not matched to a gene: 7.